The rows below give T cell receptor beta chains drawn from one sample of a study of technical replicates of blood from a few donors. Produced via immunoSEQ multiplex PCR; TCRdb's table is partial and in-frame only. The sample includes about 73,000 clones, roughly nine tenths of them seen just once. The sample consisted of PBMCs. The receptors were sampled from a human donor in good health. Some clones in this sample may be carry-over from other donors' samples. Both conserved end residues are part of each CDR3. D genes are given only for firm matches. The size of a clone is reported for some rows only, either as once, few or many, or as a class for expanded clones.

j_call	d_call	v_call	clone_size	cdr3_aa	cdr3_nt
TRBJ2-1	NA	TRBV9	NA	CASSARWNGDSSYNEQFF	TGTGCCAGCAGCGCCCGGTGGAACGGCGACAGCTCCTACAATGAGCAGTTCTTC
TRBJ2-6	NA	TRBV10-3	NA	CAISESSAGGANVLTF	TGTGCCATCAGTGAGTCATCTGCAGGGGGGGCCAACGTCCTGACTTTC
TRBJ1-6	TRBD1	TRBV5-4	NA	CASSSRRDRGNSPLHF	TGTGCCAGCAGCTCCAGGCGGGACAGAGGGAATTCACCCCTCCACTTT
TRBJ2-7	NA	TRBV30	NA	CAWMGREYEQYF	TGTGCCTGGATGGGCAGGGAATACGAGCAGTACTTC
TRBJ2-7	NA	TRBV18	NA	CASSPGRYEQYF	TGTGCCAGCTCACCAGGGAGGTACGAGCAGTACTTC
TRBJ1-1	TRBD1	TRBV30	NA	CAWRRTGSEAFF	TGTGCCTGGAGACGGACAGGGTCTGAAGCTTTCTTT
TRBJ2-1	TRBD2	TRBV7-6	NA	CASSSSGLALYEQFF	TGTGCCAGCAGCTCATCGGGACTAGCGTTGTATGAGCAGTTCTTC
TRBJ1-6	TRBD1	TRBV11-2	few	CASSIPTGGRSYNSPLHF	TGTGCCAGCAGCATCCCGACAGGGGGAAGATCCTATAATTCACCCCTCCACTTT
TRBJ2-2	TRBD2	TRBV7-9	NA	CASSFRLAGAPGGELFF	TGTGCCAGCAGCTTTCGACTAGCGGGGGCACCGGGCGGGGAGCTGTTTTTT
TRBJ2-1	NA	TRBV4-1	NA	CASSRTLYNEQFF	TGCGCCAGCAGCCGGACTCTCTACAATGAGCAGTTCTTC
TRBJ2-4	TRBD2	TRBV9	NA	CASSVDGAGAGNIQYF	TGTGCCAGCAGCGTAGACGGAGCGGGGGCAGGAAACATTCAGTACTTC
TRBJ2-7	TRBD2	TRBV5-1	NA	CASAGGTSDSYEQYF	TGCGCCAGCGCGGGCGGGACTAGCGACTCCTACGAGCAGTACTTC
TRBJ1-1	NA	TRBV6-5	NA	CASSRTENTEAFF	TGTGCCAGCAGCCGAACAGAGAACACTGAAGCTTTCTTT
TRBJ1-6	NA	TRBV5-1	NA	CASSLGGPNSPLHF	TGCGCCAGCAGCTTGGGGGGGCCCAATTCACCCCTCCACTTT
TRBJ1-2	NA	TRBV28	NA	CASSFVGDTLNYGYTF	TGTGCCAGCAGTTTTGTTGGGGACACATTGAACTATGGCTACACCTTC
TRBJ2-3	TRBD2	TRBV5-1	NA	CASSTLKRGGADTQYF	TGCGCCAGCAGCACCCTCAAGCGGGGGGGAGCAGATACGCAGTATTTT
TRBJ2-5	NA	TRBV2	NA	CASRVNQRETQYF	TGTGCCAGCAGGGTCAACCAGCGCGAGACCCAGTACTTC
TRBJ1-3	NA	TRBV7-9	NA	CASSFLRAISGNTIYF	TGTGCCAGCAGCTTTTTGAGAGCGATTTCTGGAAACACCATATATTTT
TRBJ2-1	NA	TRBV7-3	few	CASSSPGVHEQFF	TGTGCCAGCAGCTCCCCGGGGGTCCATGAGCAGTTCTTC
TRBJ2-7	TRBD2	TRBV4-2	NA	CASSQNPLGLATYEQYF	TGTGCCAGCAGCCAAAACCCCCTGGGACTAGCGACCTACGAGCAGTACTTC